Reported below is one TCR beta chain. Looked up from germline, CDR1 is SGHTA and CDR2 is FQGNSA. V trimming: 3 bases; J trimming: 1 base; junction bases outside the gene matches: 4. The CDR3 is 15 amino acids. The sample is drawn from a study of blood T cell repertoires in COVID-19. Study background: COVID-19 samples collected from the United States, Italy and Spain covered acute and convalescent phases. From T cells, B-cell-depleted T cells, or PBMCs came the material, which was cDNA or gDNA.

In the authors' methods: Quantification of nucleated cells was approximated via reference gene primer amplification. Sequencing was performed with immunoSEQ multiplex PCR; in TCRdb, only in-frame clones are kept and a portion is missing. The V and J calls and clone size were taken over from that table, and D and trimming were inferred from the DNA. The data contain more than 40,000 clones, approximately 84% of them singletons. Sequencing was done on a sample of peripheral blood. The TCR originated in a man between 50 and 59 years old with active COVID-19. The chain couples TRBV7-2 to TRBJ2-3, with 7 bases identical to TRBD2. The chain's CDR3 is CASSFRTRRTDTQYF. For the CDR3, the DNA is TGTGCCAGCAGCTTCAGGACTAGACGCACAGATACGCAGTATTTT.